This paragraph reports one T cell receptor beta chain. What it binds is not known. This sample stems from a study of shared clonotypes between healthy human individuals. Regarding the study as a whole: The expectation was that sequencing depth would affect clonotype sharing among donors. Estimated richness was generally greater in naive than memory subsets.

V lost 2 bases, J lost 4 bases, and 17 bases lay in between. Germline V lookup: CDR1 SEHNR, CDR2 FQNEAQ (reference sequence). This CDR3 region has 16 residues. The assay was immunoSEQ multiplex PCR, and TCRdb's table has in-frame clones only and misses some. This repertoire shows 1.5 million to 1.9 million clones, approximately 98% found once; its top ten account for roughly 0.45%. It was into CD45RA+ naive and CD45RA-negative memory subsets that the CD4+ cells were split. The sequencing sample was made of naive CD4+ T cells sorted from blood. The subset here: CD45RA+ positively selected. The TCR was taken from a man between 25 and 39 years old in good health. The chain couples TRBV7-9 to TRBJ2-5, with unresolved D. Here the CDR3 reads CASSLSLGYRGETQYF. The CDR3 coding sequence is TGTGCCAGCAGCTTAAGTCTTGGGTACCGAGGAGAGACCCAGTACTTC.